The 15 T cell receptor beta chains below were found in one sample sequenced in a study of regulatory T cells in long-lasting Graves disease. Both iRepertoire HTBI primers and Arm-PCR of CDR3 regions were used to build the TCR beta libraries. TCRdb independently ran MiXCR on the multiplex PCR reads; one entry per CDR3 protein. The data hold a few hundred thousand distinct CDR3 sequences, with less than 25% observed a single time. Time point reported: persistent/refractory GD, antithyroid drugs over 5 years with positive TRAb. PBMC-extracted RNA yielded the TCR library. This specimen was peripheral blood mononuclear cells (PBMCs), taken when the disease was refractory, from a patient treated with antithyroid drugs. The receptors come from a female donor with Graves disease.

Comment on this clonotype: Relative to the germline gene, one junction end is altered; a read error may explain this. The chain is built from TRBV4-2 and TRBJ1-1; no firm D call. Germline CDR1 LGHNA, CDR2 YNFKEQ. The CDR3 covers 15 residues. The CDR3 region is CASGQTPGRGTEAFF. CDR3 DNA: TGTGCCAGCGGCCAGACTCCTGGCAGAGGCACTGAAGCTTTCTTT.

The CDR3, as DNA: TGTGCCAGCAGGGAGGGGGTTGTGGGCACCGGGGAGCTGTTTTTT. Amino acids: CASREGVVGTGELFF. The chain joins TRBV11-2 to TRBJ2-2, with D perhaps assigned TRBD1 or TRBD2 (6 bases each). Trimming left V 6 bases short and J 4 bases short, with 15 bases between. The CDR3 is made up of 15 amino acids. The germline V gene encodes CDR1 SGHAT and CDR2 FQNNGV.

The chain has TRBV3-1 and TRBJ1-1; no clear D. Germline CDR1 is LGHDT and CDR2 is YNNKEL (reference sequence). Trimming pared 0 bases from V and 1 base from J, leaving 12 bases between. The CDR3 has 16 amino acids. CDR3 DNA: TGTGCCAGCAGCCAAGATCCAGGTCGTGGGAACACTGAAGCTTTCTTT. This gives the protein CASSQDPGRGNTEAFF.

This clonotype was seen repeatedly, ten times or more. This chain uses TRBV28 with TRBJ1-5, with 8 bases aligning to TRBD1. The CDR3 loop spans 14 amino acids. Trimming removed 9 bases from V and 6 bases from J; junction bases left unmatched: 10. Germline CDR1 is MDHEN and CDR2 is SYDVKM. Here the CDR3 DNA reads TGTGCCAGTACCGACAGGGGTCTTTCTCAGCCCCAGCATTTT. It yields the protein CASTDRGLSQPQHF. Looking up the rest from reference TRBV28 and TRBJ1-5 gives the full variable domain: DVKVTQSSRYLVKRTGEKVFLECVQDMDHENMFWYRQDPGLGLRLIYFSYDVKMKEKGDIPEGYSVSREKKERFSLILESASTNQTSMYLCASTDRGLSQPQHFGDGTRLSIL.

Concerning this clonotype itself: A clone one base away is much larger, so this may be a read error. This chain links TRBV28 with TRBJ2-7; D could derive from TRBD1 or TRBD2 (5 bases each). CDR1 and CDR2 (germline): MDHEN, SYDVKM. V was shortened by 6 bases and J by 5 bases, with 14 bases between the two germline ends. The CDR3 spans 13 residues. The CDR3 loop reads CASRTGAGNEQYF. The CDR3 DNA is TGTGCCAGCAGAACCGGGGCAGGGAACGAGCAGTACTTC.

As to this clonotype: This may come from a read error, since a much larger clone is one base off. The rearrangement uses TRBV28 and TRBJ2-7; D unresolved. Germline-derived CDR1 and CDR2 are MDHEN and SYDVKM. V lost 6 bases and J lost 5, with 23 bases in between. CDR3 length equals 16 residues. The chain's CDR3 is CASRLRISAAGHEQYF. The CDR3 DNA sequence: TGTGCCAGCAGGCTAAGGATCAGCGCGGCAGGCCACGAGCAGTACTTC.

V and J are TRBV5-1 and TRBJ1-1, with D unresolved. From germline, CDR1 is SGHRS and CDR2 YFSETQ. CDR3 length equals 15 residues. V lost 3 bases and J lost 1, with 13 bases in between. CDR3 sequence (DNA): TGCGCCAGCAGCTCGATACATGGGCGGAACACTGAAGCTTTCTTT. Translation gives CASSSIHGRNTEAFF.

This clonotype has at least ten counts. The chain employs TRBV28 and TRBJ1-1; the D is unclear. The CDR3 has 13 amino acids. In germline, CDR1 is MDHEN, CDR2 SYDVKM. Trimming left V 2 bases short and J 2 bases short, with 6 bases between. This chain's CDR3 is CASSLELNTEAFF. CDR3 in DNA: TGTGCCAGCAGTTTAGAGCTCAACACTGAAGCTTTCTTT.

The V call is TRBV5-1, the J call TRBJ1-1; D perhaps matches TRBD1 (6 bases). The CDR3 loop spans 13 amino acids. V was shortened by 3 bases and J by 6 bases, with 12 bases between the two germline ends. Germline CDR1 reads SGHRS; CDR2 reads YFSETQ. CDR3 in DNA: TGCGCCAGCAGCTATGGCGGGGGCTCTGAAGCTTTCTTT. Its translation is CASSYGGGSEAFF.

This clonotype was picked up many times. The chain combines TRBV27 with TRBJ1-2, with a tentative D call TRBD1 (6 bases). V was cut by 6 bases and J by 4 bases, with 18 bases left in between. Per germline, CDR1 MNHEY and CDR2 SMNVEV (reference sequence). The CDR3 length is 15 residues. The CDR3 coding sequence is TGTGCCAGCAGGGACAGCTCCCATTCCCTCTATGGCTACACCTTC. Its protein is CASRDSSHSLYGYTF.

This clonotype appeared many times. The chain links TRBV7-9 to TRBJ2-7; no clear D. Trimming shortened V by 6 bases and J by 0 bases, and 9 bases separated the two germline ends. Germline V CDR1 and CDR2: SEHNR, FQNEAQ (reference sequence). The CDR3 loop spans 13 amino acids. The CDR3, as DNA: TGTGCCAGCAGAGACGGAAACTCCTACGAGCAGTACTTC. It specifies CASRDGNSYEQYF. Using reference TRBV7-9 and TRBJ2-7 for the parts outside the CDR3, the full variable domain is DTGVSQNPRHKITKRGQNVTFRCDPISEHNRLYWYRQTLGQGPEFLTYFQNEAQLEKSRLLSDRFSAERPKGSFSTLEIQRTEQGDSAMYLCASRDGNSYEQYFGPGTRLTVT.

This rearrangement joins TRBV6-2 or TRBV6-3 to TRBJ2-2, with D perhaps TRBD2 (9 bases). Germline values: CDR1 MNHEY, CDR2 SVGEGT. V shed 5 bases and J shed 15 bases, with 22 bases lying between them. The CDR3 loop spans 14 amino acids. CDR3 protein: CASSLPGGAGGVFF. In DNA, the CDR3 is TGTGCCAGCAGTCTACCAGGGGGCGCGGGGGGGGTGTTTTTT.

This clonotype was seen at least ten times. The V and J genes are TRBV29-1 and TRBJ2-5; D not resolved. CDR3 length: 18 amino acids. The V end was cut by 0 bases, the J end by 5 bases, with 25 bases between. CDR1 is SQVTM, CDR2 ANQGSEA, per germline. The CDR3 bases are TGCAGCGTTGAAGAAGACGCCCGGGTAATGGGGTCAAAGGAGACCCAGTACTTC. Translated, it gives CSVEEDARVMGSKETQYF. The whole variable domain, remainder taken from reference TRBV29-1 and TRBJ2-5, is SAVISQKPSRDICQRGTSLTIQCQVDSQVTMMFWYRQQPGQSLTLIATANQGSEATYESGFVIDKFPISRPNLTFSTLTVSNMSPEDSSIYLCSVEEDARVMGSKETQYFGPGTRLLVL.

The gene calls are TRBV29-1 and TRBJ2-7, with D perhaps TRBD2 (5 bases). The CDR3 sequence is 12 residues long. The V end was cut by 6 bases, the J end by 2 bases, with 11 bases between. Germline CDR1 SQVTM, CDR2 ANQGSEA. The CDR3 region is CSVGDGAYEQYF. The CDR3 DNA is TGCAGCGTCGGTGACGGGGCCTACGAGCAGTACTTC.

This clonotype showed up many times. J is TRBJ1-1 and V is TRBV2; 7 bases are shared with TRBD1. This CDR3 region has 15 residues. Trimming at V came to 3 bases and at J to 3 bases, leaving 7 bases not matched to a gene. The germline V gene has CDR1 SNHLY and CDR2 FYNNEI. DNA for the CDR3: TGTGCCAGCAGTGACGGAGTCAGGGGGGACACTGAAGCTTTCTTT. Protein product: CASSDGVRGDTEAFF.